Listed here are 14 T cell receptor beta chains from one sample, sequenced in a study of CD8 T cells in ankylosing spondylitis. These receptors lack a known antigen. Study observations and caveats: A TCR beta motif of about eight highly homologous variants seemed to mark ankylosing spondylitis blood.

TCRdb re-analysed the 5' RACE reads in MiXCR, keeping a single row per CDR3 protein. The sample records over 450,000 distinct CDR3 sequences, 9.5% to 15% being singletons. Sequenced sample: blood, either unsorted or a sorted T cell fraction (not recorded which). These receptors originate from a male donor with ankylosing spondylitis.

The DNA for the CDR3 is TGCAGTGCGATCACTAGCGGGAGTTTCAATGAGCAGTTCTTC. This gives the protein CSAITSGSFNEQFF. The V gene is TRBV20-1, the J gene TRBJ2-1; 11 nucleotides match TRBD2. The CDR3 covers 14 residues. Germline CDR1 is DFQATT and CDR2 is SNEGSKA (reference sequence). V shed 6 bases, J shed 6 bases, and the junction held 7 bases outside the gene matches.

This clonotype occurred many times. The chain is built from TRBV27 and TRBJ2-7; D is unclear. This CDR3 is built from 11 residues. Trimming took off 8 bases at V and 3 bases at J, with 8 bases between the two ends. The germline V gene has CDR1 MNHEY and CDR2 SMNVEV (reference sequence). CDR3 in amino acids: CASRESYEQYV. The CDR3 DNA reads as TGTGCCAGCCGCGAAAGCTACGAGCAGTACGTC.

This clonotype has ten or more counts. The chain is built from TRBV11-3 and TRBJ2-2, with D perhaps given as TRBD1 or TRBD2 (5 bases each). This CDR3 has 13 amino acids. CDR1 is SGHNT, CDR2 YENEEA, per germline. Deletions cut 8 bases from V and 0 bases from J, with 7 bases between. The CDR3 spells CASGTSNTGELFF. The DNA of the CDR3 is TGTGCCAGCGGGACCTCGAACACCGGGGAGCTGTTTTTT.

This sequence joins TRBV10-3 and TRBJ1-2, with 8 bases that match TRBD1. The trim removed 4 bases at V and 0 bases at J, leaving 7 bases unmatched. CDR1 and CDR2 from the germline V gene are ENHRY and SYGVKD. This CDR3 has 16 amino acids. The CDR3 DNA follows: TGTGCCATCAGTGGGGAAACAGGGGGAGCTAACTATGGCTACACCTTC. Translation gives CAISGETGGANYGYTF.

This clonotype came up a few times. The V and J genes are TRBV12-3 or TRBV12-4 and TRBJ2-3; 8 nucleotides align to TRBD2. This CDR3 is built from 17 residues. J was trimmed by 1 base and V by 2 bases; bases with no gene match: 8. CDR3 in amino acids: CASSLSGGGHRTDTQYF. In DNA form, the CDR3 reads TGTGCCAGCAGTTTATCGGGAGGGGGGCATCGCACAGATACGCAGTATTTT.

In DNA, the CDR3 is TGTGCCAGCAGCACCCACAGGACTAATGAGCAGTTCTTC. Translated: CASSTHRTNEQFF. The chain joins TRBV9 to TRBJ2-1, with D possibly called TRBD1 or TRBD2 (5 bases each). This CDR3 has 13 residues. The V and J ends lost 4 bases and 7 bases respectively, with 12 bases between them. CDR1 and CDR2 from the germline V gene are SGDLS and YYNGEE.

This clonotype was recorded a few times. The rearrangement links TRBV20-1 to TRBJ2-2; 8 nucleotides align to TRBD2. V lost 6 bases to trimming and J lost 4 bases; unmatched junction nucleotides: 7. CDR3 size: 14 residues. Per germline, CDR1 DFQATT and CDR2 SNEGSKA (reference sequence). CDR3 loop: CSARTGGLTGELFF. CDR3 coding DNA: TGCAGTGCGAGAACGGGAGGGCTCACCGGGGAGCTGTTTTTT.

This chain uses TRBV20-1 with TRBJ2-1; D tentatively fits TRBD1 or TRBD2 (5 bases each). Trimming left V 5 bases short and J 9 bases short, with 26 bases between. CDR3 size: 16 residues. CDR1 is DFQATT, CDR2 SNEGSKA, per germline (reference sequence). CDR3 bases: TGCAGTGCTCCCGCCCCTAGGAGTGGGACCTGGGGTGAGCAGTTCTTC. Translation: CSAPAPRSGTWGEQFF.

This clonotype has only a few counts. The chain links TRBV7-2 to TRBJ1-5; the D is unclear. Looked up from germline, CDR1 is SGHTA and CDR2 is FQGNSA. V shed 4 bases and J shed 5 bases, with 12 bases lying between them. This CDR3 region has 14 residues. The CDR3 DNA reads TGTGCCAGCAGCTCAGCACAGATTCATCAGCCCCAGCATTTT. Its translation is CASSSAQIHQPQHF.

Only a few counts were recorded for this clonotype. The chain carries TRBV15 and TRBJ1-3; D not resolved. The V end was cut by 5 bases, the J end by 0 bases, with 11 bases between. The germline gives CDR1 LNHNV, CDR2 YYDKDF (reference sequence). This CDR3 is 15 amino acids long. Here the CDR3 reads CATSGTALSGNTIYF. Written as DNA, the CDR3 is TGTGCCACCAGCGGAACAGCACTCTCTGGAAACACCATATATTTT.

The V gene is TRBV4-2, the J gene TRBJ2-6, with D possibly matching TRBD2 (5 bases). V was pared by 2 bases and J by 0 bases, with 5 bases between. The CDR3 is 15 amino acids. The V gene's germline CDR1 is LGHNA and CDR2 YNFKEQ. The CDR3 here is CASSQRDSGANVLTF. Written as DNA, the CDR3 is TGTGCCAGCAGCCAACGGGACTCTGGGGCCAACGTCCTGACTTTC.

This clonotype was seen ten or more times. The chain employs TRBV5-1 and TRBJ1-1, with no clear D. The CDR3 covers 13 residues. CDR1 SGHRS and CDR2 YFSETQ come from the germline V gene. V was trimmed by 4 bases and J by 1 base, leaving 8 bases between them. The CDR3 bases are TGCGCCAGCAGCGGACCGGGGAACACTGAAGCTTTCTTT. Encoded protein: CASSGPGNTEAFF.

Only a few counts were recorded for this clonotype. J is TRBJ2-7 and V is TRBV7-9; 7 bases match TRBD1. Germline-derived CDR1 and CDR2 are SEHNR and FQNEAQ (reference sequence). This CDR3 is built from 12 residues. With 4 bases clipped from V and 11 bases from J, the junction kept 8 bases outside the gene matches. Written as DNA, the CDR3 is TGTGCCAGCAGCTCCGGGACAGCCTCAAAGTACGTC. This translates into CASSSGTASKYV.

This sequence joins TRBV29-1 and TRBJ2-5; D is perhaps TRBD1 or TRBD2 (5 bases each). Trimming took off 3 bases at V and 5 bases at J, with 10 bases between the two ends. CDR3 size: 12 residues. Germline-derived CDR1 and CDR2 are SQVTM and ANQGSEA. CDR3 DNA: TGCAGCGTTGACCAGGGAGAGGAGACCCAGTACTTC. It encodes CSVDQGEETQYF.